This passage covers 20 T cell receptor beta chains from one sample sequenced in a study of immune evolution from preneoplasia to lung adenocarcinoma. The table came from immunoSEQ multiplex PCR; TCRdb's copy has only in-frame clones and leaves some out. The sample yields around 5,400 clones, 65% to 70% seen once. Source material: FFPE adjacent normal lung tissue. These receptors all stem from an older person with lung adenocarcinoma.

The gene calls are TRBV7-9 and TRBJ2-2; no firm D call. V lost 3 bases, J lost 8 bases, and 7 bases lay in between. The length of the CDR3 is 12 residues. Germline loops: CDR1 SEHNR, CDR2 FQNEAQ (reference sequence). In nucleotides, the CDR3 is TGTGCCAGCAGCTTCTCTCCGGGGGAGCTGTTTTTT. Its protein product is CASSFSPGELFF.

The gene calls are TRBV6-1 and TRBJ1-2, with D perhaps TRBD1 (5 bases). Germline V gives CDR1 MNHNS, CDR2 SASEGT. This CDR3 is built from 17 residues. Deletions cut 0 bases from V and 4 bases from J, with 18 bases between. Here the CDR3 reads CASSEAQGEGLGYGYTF. The CDR3 nucleotides read TGTGCCAGCAGTGAAGCGCAAGGGGAGGGGCTGGGCTATGGCTACACCTTC.

The chain employs TRBV2 and TRBJ2-5; D might be TRBD1 (5 bases). The CDR3 runs to 13 residues. Germline V gene lookup returns CDR1 SNHLY and CDR2 FYNNEI. V lost 6 bases and J 4 bases, leaving 12 bases between the germline ends. The CDR3 is CASRADGAETQYF. CDR3 in DNA: TGTGCCAGCAGGGCGGATGGGGCAGAGACCCAGTACTTC.

The chain joins TRBV7-8 to TRBJ2-5; no clear D. Germline V gene data show CDR1 as SGHVS and CDR2 as FQNEAQ. Trimming removed 0 bases from V and 1 base from J, with 6 bases in between. This CDR3 spans 14 amino acids. In DNA form, the CDR3 reads TGTGCCAGCAGCTTAGCAGAAACCCAAGAGACCCAGTACTTC. As protein: CASSLAETQETQYF.

The chain recombines TRBV30 with TRBJ2-3, with 12 bases aligning to TRBD2. Per germline, CDR1 GTSNPN and CDR2 SVGIG (reference sequence). CDR3 size: 15 residues. J gave up 5 bases and V 8 bases, and 11 bases lay outside the gene matches. The CDR3 is CAGWASGGDGDTQYF. CDR3 sequence (DNA): TGTGCCGGGTGGGCTAGCGGGGGGGATGGAGATACGCAGTATTTT. Combining the CDR3 with reference TRBV30 and TRBJ2-3 gives the whole variable domain SQTIHQWPATLVQPVGSPLSLECTVEGTSNPNLYWYRQAAGRGLQLLFYSVGIGQISSEVPQNLSASRPQDRQFILSSKKLLLSDSGFYLCAGWASGGDGDTQYFGPGTRLTVL.

In its sample, this clone is medium-sized. J is TRBJ2-5 and V is TRBV18; 7 bases are a match to TRBD1. Per the germline V gene, CDR1 is KGHSH and CDR2 is LQKENI. CDR3 length equals 15 residues. The V and J ends lost 5 bases and 3 bases, in that order; junction bases with no gene match: 9. The CDR3 spells CASSSAKGAEETQYF. CDR3 DNA: TGTGCCAGCTCATCAGCGAAGGGGGCGGAAGAGACCCAGTACTTC. The complete variable domain, with remaining parts taken from reference TRBV18 and TRBJ2-5, reads NAGVMQNPRHLVRRRGQEARLRCSPMKGHSHVYWYRQLPEEGLKFMVYLQKENIIDESGMPKERFSAEFPKEGPSILRIQQVVRGDSAAYFCASSSAKGAEETQYFGPGTRLLVL.

The chain employs TRBV15 and TRBJ1-4; D is unclear. V was clipped by 5 bases and J by 8 bases, with 12 bases between them. This CDR3 region has 13 residues. Germline V CDR1 and CDR2: LNHNV, YYDKDF (reference sequence). This chain's CDR3 is CATSGGPTEKLFF. The DNA for the CDR3 is TGTGCCACCAGCGGCGGTCCTACGGAAAAACTGTTTTTT.

This chain connects TRBV19 to TRBJ2-3; 7 nucleotides match TRBD1. Germline V gives CDR1 LNHDA, CDR2 SQIVND (reference sequence). There are 15 residues in the CDR3. V was clipped by 6 bases and J by 0 bases; unmatched bases: 6. The CDR3 is CASSKQGYSTDTQYF. The CDR3 DNA is TGTGCCAGTAGCAAACAGGGGTACAGCACAGATACGCAGTATTTT.

This chain joins TRBV4-3 and TRBJ2-3, with 10 bases matching TRBD2. The CDR3 sequence is 17 residues long. J was trimmed by 2 bases and V by 3 bases; bases with no gene match: 8. Germline CDR1 is LGHNA and CDR2 is YSLEER. The CDR3 sequence is CASSQDLLAGTTDTQYF. CDR3 in DNA: TGCGCCAGCAGCCAGGACCTACTAGCGGGGACCACAGATACGCAGTATTTT.

This chain uses TRBV21-1 with TRBJ2-7; the table names TRBD2, a call not compared with the DNA. TRBV21-1 is annotated as a pseudogene. CDR3 size: 16 residues. CDR3 DNA: TGTGCCAGCAGCAAAGGGGGGAGGGACACCTCCTACGAGCAGTACTTC. Amino acid sequence: CASSKGGRDTSYEQYF.

This clone was found a few times. The rearrangement uses TRBV4-2 and TRBJ1-2; a possible D gene is TRBD1 (5 bases). Germline CDR1 LGHNA, CDR2 YNFKEQ. The V end was cut by 0 bases, the J end by 4 bases, with 15 bases between. There are 16 residues in the CDR3. Here the CDR3 DNA reads TGTGCCAGCAGCCAAGAAGCGACAGCTTCATTCTATGGCTACACCTTC. Translated, it gives CASSQEATASFYGYTF.

V is TRBV7-9 and J is TRBJ1-1; no clear D. This CDR3 comprises 14 residues. CDR1 and CDR2 (germline): SEHNR, FQNEAQ (reference sequence). V lost 2 bases and J lost 3, with 10 bases in between. CDR3 amino acids: CASSLWAGDTEAFF. Written as DNA, the CDR3 is TGTGCCAGCAGCTTATGGGCAGGTGACACTGAAGCTTTCTTT. Full variable domain (missing parts from reference TRBV7-9 and TRBJ1-1): DTGVSQNPRHKITKRGQNVTFRCDPISEHNRLYWYRQTLGQGPEFLTYFQNEAQLEKSRLLSDRFSAERPKGSFSTLEIQRTEQGDSAMYLCASSLWAGDTEAFFGQGTRLTVV.

The J gene is TRBJ2-5, the V gene TRBV7-9; TRBD1 matches at 9 bases. The junction had 6 bases not matched to a gene; V was cut back by 3 bases and J by 4 bases. Germline V lookup: CDR1 SEHNR, CDR2 FQNEAQ (reference sequence). This CDR3 is built from 15 residues. The CDR3 reads CASSFWTGAVETQYF. CDR3 nucleotides: TGTGCCAGCAGCTTCTGGACAGGGGCAGTAGAGACCCAGTACTTC.

The chain has TRBV29-1 and TRBJ1-1, with 8 bases fitting TRBD1. Per the germline V gene, CDR1 is SQVTM and CDR2 is ANQGSEA. This CDR3 is 15 amino acids long. V lost 6 bases and J lost 5; bases outside the gene matches: 14. The CDR3 sequence: CSVRTGNVVRTEAFF. The CDR3 DNA reads TGCAGCGTGAGGACAGGGAATGTGGTGAGGACTGAAGCTTTCTTT.

V gene TRBV28 combines with J gene TRBJ2-7; weak D call: TRBD2 (5 bases). This CDR3 contains 15 residues. CDR1 and CDR2 from the germline V gene are MDHEN and SYDVKM. V was trimmed by 4 bases and J by 3 bases, leaving 16 bases between them. The CDR3: CASSSRQDSNYEQYF. The CDR3, as DNA: TGTGCCAGCAGTTCGCGTCAGGACTCTAACTACGAGCAGTACTTC. The full variable domain, its missing parts supplied by reference TRBV28 and TRBJ2-7, is DVKVTQSSRYLVKRTGEKVFLECVQDMDHENMFWYRQDPGLGLRLIYFSYDVKMKEKGDIPEGYSVSREKKERFSLILESASTNQTSMYLCASSSRQDSNYEQYFGPGTRLTVT.

The V and J genes are TRBV30 and TRBJ2-1; D is ambiguous. The CDR3 covers 15 residues. V lost 5 bases and J 0 bases, leaving 14 bases between the germline ends. From germline, CDR1 is GTSNPN and CDR2 SVGIG (reference sequence). Here the CDR3 reads CAWATDGSSYNEQFF. CDR3 bases: TGTGCCTGGGCCACCGACGGTAGCTCCTACAATGAGCAGTTCTTC.

This chain uses TRBV7-3 with TRBJ2-1; 10 bases are shared with TRBD1. Germline V lookup: CDR1 SGHTA, CDR2 FQGTGA. CDR3 length: 15 amino acids. V was pared by 2 bases and J by 5 bases, with 3 bases of the junction left unmatched. In DNA form, the CDR3 reads TGTGCCAGCAGCTTAGGGACAGGGGTGAACAATGAGCAGTTCTTC. Translating gives CASSLGTGVNNEQFF.

This chain joins TRBV5-4 and TRBJ2-5; 7 bases agree with TRBD2. Germline lookup yields CDR1 SGHNT and CDR2 YYREEE (reference sequence). Trimming cost V 1 base and J 3 bases; bases outside gene matches: 15. CDR3 length: 18 amino acids. The CDR3 protein is CASSLKGQGLSGEETQYF. In DNA, the CDR3 is TGTGCCAGCAGCTTGAAAGGTCAGGGACTGAGCGGGGAAGAGACCCAGTACTTC. Full variable domain (missing parts from reference TRBV5-4 and TRBJ2-5): ETGVTQSPTHLIKTRGQQVTLRCSSQSGHNTVSWYQQALGQGPQFIFQYYREEENGRGNFPPRFSGLQFPNYSSELNVNALELDDSALYLCASSLKGQGLSGEETQYFGPGTRLLVL.

In its sample, this clone was seen once. This chain connects TRBV7-2 to TRBJ2-3; D unresolved. CDR1 and CDR2 from the germline V gene are SGHTA and FQGNSA. The CDR3 is 13 amino acids. V dropped 5 bases and J dropped 6 bases, with 12 bases sitting between them. CDR3 in amino acids: CASSRDFRDTQYF. Here the CDR3 DNA reads TGTGCCAGCAGCCGCGATTTCCGGGATACGCAGTATTTT.

The J gene is TRBJ2-5, the V gene TRBV7-8, with 8 bases identical to TRBD2. J was trimmed by 4 bases and V by 0 bases; bases with no gene match: 7. The CDR3 is made up of 16 amino acids. Germline assignment: CDR1 SGHVS and CDR2 FQNEAQ. The CDR3 region has the DNA TGTGCCAGCAGCTTAGCGTCCGGGGGGGCTGGAGAGACCCAGTACTTC. This translates into CASSLASGGAGETQYF.